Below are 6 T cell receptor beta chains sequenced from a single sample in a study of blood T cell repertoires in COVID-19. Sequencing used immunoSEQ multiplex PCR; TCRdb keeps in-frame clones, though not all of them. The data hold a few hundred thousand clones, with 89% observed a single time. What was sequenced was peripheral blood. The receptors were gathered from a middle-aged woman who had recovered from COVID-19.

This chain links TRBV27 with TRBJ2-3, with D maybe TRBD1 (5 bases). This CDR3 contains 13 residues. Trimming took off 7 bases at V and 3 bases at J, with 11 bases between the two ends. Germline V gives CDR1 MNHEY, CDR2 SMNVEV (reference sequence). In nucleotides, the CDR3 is TGTGCCAGCATGAGTCAGGGAACAGATACGCAGTATTTT. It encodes CASMSQGTDTQYF.

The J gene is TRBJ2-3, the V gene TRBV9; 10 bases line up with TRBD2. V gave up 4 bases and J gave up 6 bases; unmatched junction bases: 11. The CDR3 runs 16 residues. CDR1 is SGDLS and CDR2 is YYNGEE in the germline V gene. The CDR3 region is CASSRSGRANRDTQYF. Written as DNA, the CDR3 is TGTGCCAGCAGCCGGAGCGGGAGGGCAAACCGGGATACGCAGTATTTT.

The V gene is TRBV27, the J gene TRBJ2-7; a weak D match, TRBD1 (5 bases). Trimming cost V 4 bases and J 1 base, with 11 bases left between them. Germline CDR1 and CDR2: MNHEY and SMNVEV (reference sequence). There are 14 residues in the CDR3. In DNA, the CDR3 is TGTGCCAGCAGTTACGGTCCAGGGTCCTACGAGCAGTACTTC. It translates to CASSYGPGSYEQYF.

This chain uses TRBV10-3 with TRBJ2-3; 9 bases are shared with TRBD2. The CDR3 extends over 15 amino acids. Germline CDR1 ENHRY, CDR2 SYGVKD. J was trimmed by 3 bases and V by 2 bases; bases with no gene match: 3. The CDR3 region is CAISELAGSTDTQYF. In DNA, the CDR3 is TGTGCCATCAGTGAGCTAGCGGGAAGTACAGATACGCAGTATTTT.

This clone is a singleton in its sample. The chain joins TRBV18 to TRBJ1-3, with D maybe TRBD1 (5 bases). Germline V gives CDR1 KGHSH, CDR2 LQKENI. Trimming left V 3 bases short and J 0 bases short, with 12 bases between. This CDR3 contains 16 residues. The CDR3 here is CASSPLQVTSGNTIYF. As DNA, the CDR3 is TGTGCCAGCTCACCCCTACAGGTTACCTCTGGAAACACCATATATTTT.

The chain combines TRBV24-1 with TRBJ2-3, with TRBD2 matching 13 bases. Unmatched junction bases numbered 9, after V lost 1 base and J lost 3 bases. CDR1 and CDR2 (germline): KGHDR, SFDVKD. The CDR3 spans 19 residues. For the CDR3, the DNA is TGTGCCACCAGTGATTTAAGGGTAGGACTAGCGGGAGTTACAGATACGCAGTATTTT. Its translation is CATSDLRVGLAGVTDTQYF.